The TCR beta chain described here comes from a study of shared clonotypes between healthy human individuals. Study at large: Used for every donor were three CD4 naive, three CD4 memory, two CD8 naive and one CD8 memory plate.

The CDR3 is 14 amino acids. V shed 4 bases and J 2 bases; nucleotides not matched to a gene: 5. Germline assignment: CDR1 SEHNR and CDR2 FQNEAQ (reference sequence). Some clones are missing from TCRdb's copy, which holds only in-frame ones; the method was immunoSEQ multiplex PCR. The sample holds some 2,000,000 clones; about 95% are singletons and the top ten take more than 0.95%. Naivety among CD8 cells was defined by CD45RO negativity and positive CCR7 selection, thereby excluding terminally differentiated effector memory CD45RA+ cells. The clonotype originates from a man younger than 35 in good health. The sample comprised naive CD8+ T cells sorted from blood. The chain carries TRBV7-9 and TRBJ2-7; 7 nucleotides align to TRBD2. As DNA, the CDR3 is TGTGCCAGCAGCTCCACTCTAGCGGCCTACGAGCAGTACTTC. It yields the protein CASSSTLAAYEQYF.